This section outlines one TCR beta chain sequence together with its context. The CDR3 spans 12 residues. Germline V gene lookup returns CDR1 GTSNPN and CDR2 SVGIG (reference sequence). Trimming took off 3 bases at V and 6 bases at J, with 12 bases between the two ends. This PCR relied on a set of 60 Vbeta primers and 13 Jbeta primers. This table comes from immunoSEQ multiplex PCR, and its TCRdb copy is limited to in-frame clones, with some not included. The sample holds 180,000 or so clones, 77% seen once. This sample stems from a study of cytomegalovirus exposure and HLA in healthy donors. The TCR originated in a man between 18 and 35 years old in good health and CMV-seronegative. This chain joins TRBV30 and TRBJ2-7; weak D call: TRBD1 (6 bases). The sample consisted of PBMCs. The CDR3: CAWRQGSCEQYF. Here the CDR3 DNA reads TGTGCCTGGAGGCAGGGGTCTTGCGAGCAGTACTTC. The full variable domain, its missing parts supplied by reference TRBV30 and TRBJ2-7, is SQTIHQWPATLVQPVGSPLSLECTVEGTSNPNLYWYRQAAGRGLQLLFYSVGIGQISSEVPQNLSASRPQDRQFILSSKKLLLSDSGFYLCAWRQGSCEQYFGPGTRLTVT.